Included here is one T cell receptor beta chain sequence, with context. Antigen: not known. The sample is drawn from a study of cytomegalovirus exposure and HLA in healthy donors. Across the whole study: Earlier findings included some 100 million unique TCR beta sequences obtained from about 179 million T cells.

In the PCR, 60 Vbeta and 13 Jbeta primers were used. Data came from immunoSEQ multiplex PCR; TCRdb stores just in-frame clones and leaves some out. Altogether under 200,000 clones are present, about 78% being singletons, with the ten largest covering over 2%. Study outcomes and limitations: In a later analysis, parvovirus B19, influenza, CMV and Epstein-Barr virus appeared linked to several top co-occurrence clusters. Altogether, about 160 TCR beta chains were recorded as cytomegalovirus-associated.

Losses at the gene ends were 1 base for V and 5 bases for J; bases not matched to a gene: 6. This CDR3 is built from 15 residues. Per germline, CDR1 SGHRS and CDR2 YFSETQ. This TCR came from a man in his sixties in good health and CMV-seronegative. The sample consisted of PBMCs. The chain combines TRBV5-1 with TRBJ2-1, with 7 nucleotides matching TRBD2. In DNA form, the CDR3 reads TGCGCCAGCAGCTTGACCCTTAGCGGGCACAATGAGCAGTTCTTC. Its protein is CASSLTLSGHNEQFF.